The 10 T cell receptor beta chains presented below share a single source sample, sequenced in a study of T cell clones after liver transplantation. Data came from immunoSEQ multiplex PCR; TCRdb stores just in-frame clones and leaves some out. The table lists tens of thousands of clones, over 85% of them singletons. This specimen was CD4+ T cells from blood, taken before liver transplant. The receptors shown here come from a human donor who received a liver transplant.

The chain combines TRBV4-1 with TRBJ2-2, with D unresolved. Germline assignment: CDR1 MGHRA and CDR2 YSYEKL. There are 11 residues in the CDR3. V shed 3 bases and J shed 8 bases, with 4 bases lying between them. The CDR3 region has the DNA TGCGCCAGCAGCCACCCTGGGGAGCTGTTTTTT. The encoded protein is CASSHPGELFF.

The genes are TRBV7-2 and TRBJ1-1, with D unresolved. V shed 2 bases and J shed 5 bases, with 6 bases lying between them. CDR3 length: 12 amino acids. Germline V gene sequence: CDR1 SGHTA, CDR2 FQGNSA. The CDR3 is CASSLLSTEAFF. The CDR3 bases are TGTGCCAGCAGCTTACTATCGACTGAAGCTTTCTTT.

The chain couples TRBV7-8 to TRBJ2-2; 10 bases align to TRBD2. Germline-derived CDR1 and CDR2 are SGHVS and FQNEAQ. The junction had 5 bases not matched to a gene; V was cut back by 3 bases and J by 4 bases. The CDR3 consists of 16 residues. For the CDR3, the DNA is TGTGCCAGCAGCTTCTCGCTAGCGGGAGCCACCGGGGAGCTGTTTTTT. This encodes CASSFSLAGATGELFF.

This clone was seen once. The chain is built from TRBV6-5 and TRBJ1-3; perhaps TRBD1 as D (6 bases). The CDR3 totals 15 residues. V gave up 5 bases and J gave up 4 bases, with 15 bases separating them. The germline V gene encodes CDR1 MNHEY and CDR2 SVGAGI. In DNA, the CDR3 is TGTGCCAGCAGTCCCAGTCCAGGGGCCGGAAACACCATATATTTT. The encoded protein is CASSPSPGAGNTIYF.

The chain carries TRBV29-1 and TRBJ2-1; D is uncertain. The V and J ends lost 4 bases and 0 bases respectively, with 10 bases between them. CDR3 length equals 14 residues. In germline, CDR1 is SQVTM, CDR2 ANQGSEA. The DNA for the CDR3 is TGCAGCGTTGGCTTGGCCGACTCCTACAATGAGCAGTTCTTC. This sequence encodes CSVGLADSYNEQFF.

J is TRBJ2-7 and V is TRBV27; 9 bases align to TRBD2. The germline CDR1 and CDR2 sequences are MNHEY and SMNVEV (reference sequence). With 5 bases clipped from V and 2 bases from J, the junction kept 7 bases outside the gene matches. CDR3 length: 15 amino acids. The CDR3 loop reads CASSLRAGGTYEQYF. CDR3 coding DNA: TGTGCCAGCAGTCTTAGGGCGGGAGGGACCTACGAGCAGTACTTC.

This clone is medium-sized in the sample. V is TRBV19 and J is TRBJ1-5; a weak D match, TRBD1 (5 bases). CDR1 and CDR2 (germline): LNHDA, SQIVND (reference sequence). This CDR3 spans 14 amino acids. Trimming stripped 3 bases from V and 1 base from J, with 7 bases between. The CDR3 DNA sequence: TGTGCCAGTAGTATGTGGGACAGCAATCAGCCCCAGCATTTT. Residues: CASSMWDSNQPQHF. The full variable domain, in which reference TRBV19 and TRBJ1-5 provide the parts outside the CDR3, is DGGITQSPKYLFRKEGQNVTLSCEQNLNHDAMYWYRQDPGQGLRLIYYSQIVNDFQKGDIAEGYSVSREKKESFPLTVTSAQKNPTAFYLCASSMWDSNQPQHFGDGTRLSIL.

The genes are TRBV5-1 and TRBJ1-3; possible D gene TRBD1, 6 bases. Germline loops: CDR1 SGHRS, CDR2 YFSETQ. Trimming took 1 base from V and 1 from J, leaving 9 bases between them. The CDR3 spans 15 residues. This CDR3 reads CASSLSGASGNTIYF. The DNA of the CDR3 is TGCGCCAGCAGCTTGTCAGGGGCGTCTGGAAACACCATATATTTT.

This rearrangement joins TRBV7-2 to TRBJ1-5; weak D call: TRBD1 (5 bases). The CDR3 loop spans 15 amino acids. Per the germline V gene, CDR1 is SGHTA and CDR2 is FQGNSA. V lost 5 bases to trimming and J lost 6 bases, with 17 bases between them. In nucleotides, the CDR3 is TGTGCCAGCAGCCAAGGAGGGCAGGGCGGTCAGCCCCAGCATTTT. This sequence encodes CASSQGGQGGQPQHF. The variable domain in full, with the rest retrieved from reference TRBV7-2 and TRBJ1-5, is GAGVSQSPSNKVTEKGKDVELRCDPISGHTALYWYRQSLGQGLEFLIYFQGNSAPDKSGLPSDRFSAERTGGSVSTLTIQRTQQEDSAVYLCASSQGGQGGQPQHFGDGTRLSIL.

This chain links TRBV28 with TRBJ1-1; TRBD1 matches at 7 bases. Germline V gene lookup returns CDR1 MDHEN and CDR2 SYDVKM. J lost 4 bases, V lost 9 bases, and 14 bases had no gene match. This CDR3 spans 15 amino acids. The CDR3, as DNA: TGTGCCAGTGTGGGCAGGGGGGGGAGTGGCACTGAAGCTTTCTTT. It is translated as CASVGRGGSGTEAFF.